This paragraph covers one TCR beta chain sequence. Plated together were roughly 200,000 CFSE-labeled responder cells and roughly 200,000 irradiated, violet-dye-labeled stimulator cells. Sequenced by immunoSEQ multiplex PCR; TCRdb stores in-frame clones only, minus some. The sample includes 20,000 to 25,000 clones, 30% to 40% seen only once; the top ten take 7% to 9.5%. This entry belongs to a study of graft-versus-host responses after intestinal transplantation. CDR3 length: 15 amino acids. Trimming shortened V by 7 bases and J by 0 bases, and 13 bases separated the two germline ends. The V gene's germline CDR1 is LNHDA and CDR2 SQIVND (reference sequence).

The starting material was alloreactive CD8+ T cells from a mixed lymphocyte reaction culture, obtained before intestinal transplant. This sample's subset: CFSE-low proliferating T cells sorted from roughly 6-day pre-transplant mixed lymphocyte reaction (GvH or HvG direction). The chain employs TRBV19 and TRBJ2-1, with D possibly TRBD1 on 6 matching bases. The receptor's source is a human patient who received an intestinal transplant. The chain's CDR3 is CASTPSDSSYNEQFF. In DNA form, the CDR3 reads TGTGCCAGTACCCCCTCGGACAGCTCCTACAATGAGCAGTTCTTC.